This T cell receptor beta chain emerged from a study of blood T cell repertoires in COVID-19 (dated by TCRdb to about 2020). Some background on the complete study: The collaborator samples originated in the United States, Italy and Spain and spanned the acute and convalescent phases of COVID-19. The prospective study material was composed of cDNA or gDNA derived from T cells, B-cell-depleted T cells, or PBMCs. Deeply sampled blood TCRbeta repertoires from subjects exposed to, actively infected with, or recovered from COVID-19 were included in the dataset. The repertoires were released in a freely available public database intended as a resource for research on the immune response to SARS-CoV-2. Samples were obtained from the ongoing ImmuneRACE study (first 160 participants) and from roughly 1,300 subjects provided by 6 global collaborators. The sample metadata nearly always contained a de-identified subject ID, COVID-19 status, age in years and sex. Where HLA class I and class II types were available, the types were taken from metadata supplied by the sample provider, not from assay-based typing.

Notes on this clone: It has no known antigen specificity. No base quality values were provided; no much bigger clone lies one nucleotide off.

One collaborating source in Seattle enrolled patients during active infection and followed them longitudinally through the course of disease. Collaborating institutions collected whole blood in K2EDTA tubes following their own protocols. For TCRbeta analysis, collaborators shipped samples in one of three forms: frozen whole blood, isolated PBMCs, or DNA extracted from either of those sample types. Per the germline V gene (reference sequence), LNHDA is the CDR1 and SQIVND is the CDR2. The CDR3 contains 14 residues, cysteine and phenylalanine counted. Only CDR3 DNA is held: 42 bases, read in frame from base 1. Trimming leaves V shorter by 7 bases and J shorter by 3 bases, with the junction holding 3 bases beyond the gene matches. Points the paper makes about the study in general: The amount of clinical and demographic metadata varied by source and participant and was provided uncurated.

The immunoSEQ Assay, a bias-controlled multiplex PCR, was used to amplify TCRbeta CDR3 regions from genomic DNA. In the source study's methods: The number of nucleated cells in each sample was estimated from the amplification of reference gene primers within the assay. To quantify the absolute abundance of each unique TCRbeta CDR3 rearrangement, sequence reads were collapsed and filtered. Productive Simpson clonality was computed per sample as the square root of Simpson's diversity index over productive rearrangements. In TCRdb, the immuneACCESS table is reduced to in-frame sequences with V and J assigned. These tables do not hold every clone; where another copy was compared, an unresolved V gene accounts for under half, and the others remain unexplained. V and J calls and clone size are given by that table; D and trimming were obtained from the DNA. Across this sample there are 150,000 or so clones, with around 87% seen only once. About an eighth of the sample goes to the ten largest clones.

Here the chain combines TRBV19 and TRBJ2-7, with TRBD2 matching 13 junction bases. The sequenced material came from peripheral blood. This sequence was found in a man younger than 30 with COVID-19, enrolled during active disease. The DNA sequence follows: TGTGCCAGTACCCGGACTAGCGGGAGCTACGAGCAGTACTTC. Translation gives CASTRTSGSYEQYF.